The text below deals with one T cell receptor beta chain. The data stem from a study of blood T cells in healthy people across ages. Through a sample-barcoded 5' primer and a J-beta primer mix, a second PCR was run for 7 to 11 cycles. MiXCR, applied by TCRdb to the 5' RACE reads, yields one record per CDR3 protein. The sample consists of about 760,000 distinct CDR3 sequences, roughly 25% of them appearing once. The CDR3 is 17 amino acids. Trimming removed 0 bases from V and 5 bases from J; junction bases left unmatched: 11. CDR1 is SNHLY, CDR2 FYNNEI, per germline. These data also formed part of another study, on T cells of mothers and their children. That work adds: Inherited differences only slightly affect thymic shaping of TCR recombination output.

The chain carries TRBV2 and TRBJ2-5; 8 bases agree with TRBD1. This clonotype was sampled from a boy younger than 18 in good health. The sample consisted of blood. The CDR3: CASSEAGAGGSLETQYF. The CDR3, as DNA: TGTGCCAGCAGTGAAGCGGGAGCAGGGGGCTCCCTGGAGACCCAGTACTTC.